The 16 T cell receptor beta chains presented below share a single source sample, sequenced in a study of OX40 agonist ivuxolimab in advanced cancers. Sequencing used immunoSEQ multiplex PCR; TCRdb keeps in-frame clones, though not all of them. The table includes around 150,000 clones, around 94% detected once. This sample comprised CD4+ or CD8+ T cells sorted from blood, obtained in a trial of the OX40 agonist ivuxolimab. The receptor set was obtained from an adult with an advanced solid tumor such as melanoma, head and neck, liver or kidney cancer.

Only a few counts were recorded for this clone. This chain connects TRBV9 to TRBJ2-7; D remains unclear. With 0 bases removed from V and 0 bases from J, the gap between germline ends came to 10 bases. Germline CDR1 reads SGDLS; CDR2 reads YYNGEE. The CDR3 length is 15 residues. The CDR3 DNA follows: TGTGCCAGCAGCGTAGCGGCTAGGAGCTCCTACGAGCAGTACTTC. Its translation is CASSVAARSSYEQYF.

The chain uses TRBV2 and TRBJ1-1; 8 nucleotides match TRBD1. V was pared by 3 bases and J by 5 bases, with 5 bases of the junction left unmatched. The CDR3 spans 14 residues. Germline V lookup: CDR1 SNHLY, CDR2 FYNNEI. Here the CDR3 reads CASSDSRGPTEAFF. In nucleotides, the CDR3 is TGTGCCAGCAGTGACAGCAGGGGGCCTACTGAAGCTTTCTTT. The full variable domain, its missing parts supplied by reference TRBV2 and TRBJ1-1, is EPEVTQTPSHQVTQMGQEVILRCVPISNHLYFYWYRQILGQKVEFLVSFYNNEISEKSEIFDDQFSVERPDGSNFTLKIRSTKLEDSAMYFCASSDSRGPTEAFFGQGTRLTVV.

This clone was detected a few times. The V gene is TRBV7-9, the J gene TRBJ1-5, with 7 bases aligning to TRBD1. V shed 1 base, J shed 0 bases, and the junction held 6 bases outside the gene matches. Germline V lookup: CDR1 SEHNR, CDR2 FQNEAQ (reference sequence). The CDR3 covers 17 residues. Here the CDR3 DNA reads TGTGCCAGCAGCTTAGGGAACGACAGGGATAGCAATCAGCCCCAGCATTTT. Its translation is CASSLGNDRDSNQPQHF. The full variable domain, completed using reference TRBV7-9 and TRBJ1-5, is DTGVSQNPRHKITKRGQNVTFRCDPISEHNRLYWYRQTLGQGPEFLTYFQNEAQLEKSRLLSDRFSAERPKGSFSTLEIQRTEQGDSAMYLCASSLGNDRDSNQPQHFGDGTRLSIL.

This rearrangement joins TRBV9 to TRBJ2-7, with a tentative D call TRBD1 (6 bases). V lost 2 bases to trimming and J lost 2 bases, with 11 bases between them. The length of the CDR3 is 14 residues. CDR1 and CDR2 (germline): SGDLS, YYNGEE. The DNA of the CDR3 is TGTGCCAGCAGCGTGGACAGCTTTACCTACGAGCAGTACTTC. It encodes CASSVDSFTYEQYF.

The chain uses TRBV4-1 and TRBJ2-7; tentatively, D is TRBD2 (6 bases). Between the trimmed V and J ends, which lost 2 bases and 4 bases, there was a span of 24 bases. Germline-derived CDR1 and CDR2 are MGHRA and YSYEKL. The CDR3 is 18 amino acids. The CDR3 region has the DNA TGCGCCAGCAGCCAACCTCTCCTATTGGGGGGAAAACCTTACGAGCAGTACTTC. The encoded protein is CASSQPLLLGGKPYEQYF.

The chain joins TRBV5-4 to TRBJ2-3; unclear D gene. Germline-derived CDR1 and CDR2 are SGHNT and YYREEE (reference sequence). This CDR3 is 18 amino acids long. V was pared by 0 bases and J by 2 bases, with 19 bases between. The CDR3 is CASSLAPRPQATTDTQYF. The DNA for the CDR3 is TGTGCCAGCAGCTTGGCCCCTAGGCCCCAGGCCACCACAGATACGCAGTATTTT.

This clone was recorded once. The chain couples TRBV5-1 to TRBJ2-7; 7 bases fit TRBD1. CDR1 SGHRS and CDR2 YFSETQ come from the germline V gene. There are 15 residues in the CDR3. V was clipped by 0 bases and J by 3 bases; unmatched bases: 6. The CDR3 protein is CASSLGQGPNYEQYF. In nucleotides, the CDR3 is TGCGCCAGCAGCTTGGGACAGGGACCTAACTACGAGCAGTACTTC.

The chain carries TRBV9 and TRBJ1-2, with 8 bases fitting TRBD1. Germline V gene sequence: CDR1 SGDLS, CDR2 YYNGEE. The CDR3 sequence is 14 residues long. V lost 3 bases, J lost 2 bases, and 3 bases stayed unmatched. The CDR3 bases are TGTGCCAGCAGCGGGACAGGGTTAAACTATGGCTACACCTTC. Translated, it gives CASSGTGLNYGYTF.

V is TRBV29-1 and J is TRBJ1-2, with TRBD1 matching 8 bases. J was trimmed by 6 bases and V by 5 bases; bases with no gene match: 11. The CDR3 totals 14 residues. Germline V CDR1 and CDR2: SQVTM, ANQGSEA. CDR3 sequence (DNA): TGCAGCGTTTCGCAGGGGGCTGGGAGGGATGGCTACACCTTC. Encoded protein: CSVSQGAGRDGYTF.

V is TRBV11-3 and J is TRBJ2-3, with 12 bases lining up with TRBD2. V lost 1 base and J lost 2; bases outside the gene matches: 4. The CDR3 runs to 17 residues. Germline loops: CDR1 SGHNT, CDR2 YENEEA. Here the CDR3 DNA reads TGTGCCAGCAGCTTAGTTCTAGCGGGGGGGCACACAGATACGCAGTATTTT. Protein product: CASSLVLAGGHTDTQYF. Full variable domain (remainder filled in from reference TRBV11-3 and TRBJ2-3): EAGVVQSPRYKIIEKKQPVAFWCNPISGHNTLYWYLQNLGQGPELLIRYENEEAVDDSQLPKDRFSAERLKGVDSTLKIQPAELGDSAVYLCASSLVLAGGHTDTQYFGPGTRLTVL.

The V and J genes are TRBV7-9 and TRBJ1-4, with D possibly being TRBD1 (6 bases). The CDR3 consists of 15 residues. Trimming took 2 bases from V and 1 from J, leaving 8 bases between them. Germline CDR1 reads SEHNR; CDR2 reads FQNEAQ (reference sequence). CDR3 in DNA: TGTGCCAGCAGCTTAACACAGGGAACTAATGAAAAACTGTTTTTT. Encoded protein: CASSLTQGTNEKLFF.

V gene TRBV27 combines with J gene TRBJ2-1, with 7 bases aligning to TRBD1. Germline trimming cut 0 bases from V and 4 bases from J; bases unmatched to any gene: 12. The CDR3 has 18 residues. Germline-derived CDR1 and CDR2 are MNHEY and SMNVEV (reference sequence). The CDR3: CASSLSGTARGFYNEQFF. As DNA, the CDR3 is TGTGCCAGCAGTTTATCCGGGACAGCCAGGGGGTTTTACAATGAGCAGTTCTTC.

V usage is TRBV5-5 and J usage is TRBJ1-3; D unclear. This CDR3 is 15 amino acids long. CDR1 and CDR2 from the germline V gene are SGHKS and YYEKEE (reference sequence). V lost 0 bases, J lost 0 bases, and 7 bases lay in between. CDR3 nucleotide sequence: TGTGCCAGCAGCTTGGGTGGACTCTCTGGAAACACCATATATTTT. Its protein is CASSLGGLSGNTIYF.

This chain connects TRBV27 to TRBJ2-7; 9 nucleotides match TRBD2. The germline V gene has CDR1 MNHEY and CDR2 SMNVEV (reference sequence). Trimming cost V 5 bases and J 6 bases; bases outside gene matches: 11. The CDR3 sequence is 15 residues long. CDR3 DNA sequence: TGTGCCAGCAGTGACGGCGGGGGGGCCGTCCTCGAGCAGTACTTC. This gives the protein CASSDGGGAVLEQYF.

The rearrangement uses TRBV20-1 and TRBJ1-2; D ambiguous. Per germline, CDR1 DFQATT and CDR2 SNEGSKA (reference sequence). Trimming removed 6 bases at V and 8 bases at J, with 13 bases between. This CDR3 spans 11 amino acids. The CDR3 here is CSAVEILGYTF. The DNA for the CDR3 is TGCAGTGCCGTGGAGATTTTGGGCTACACCTTC.

V and J are TRBV9 and TRBJ2-3; TRBD2 matches 7 bases. Germline V gene data show CDR1 as SGDLS and CDR2 as YYNGEE. The CDR3 contains 15 residues. With 4 bases clipped from V and 6 bases from J, the junction kept 11 bases outside the gene matches. CDR3 bases: TGTGCCAGCAGCCCGGGGGGAGTTGGGACCGATACGCAGTATTTT. It is translated as CASSPGGVGTDTQYF.